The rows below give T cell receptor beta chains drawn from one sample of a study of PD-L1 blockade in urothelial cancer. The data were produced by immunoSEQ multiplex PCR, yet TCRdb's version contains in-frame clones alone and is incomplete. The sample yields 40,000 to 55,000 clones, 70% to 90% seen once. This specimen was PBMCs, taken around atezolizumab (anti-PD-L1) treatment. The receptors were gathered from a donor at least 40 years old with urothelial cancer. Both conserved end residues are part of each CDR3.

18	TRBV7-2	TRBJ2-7	CASSLGSPGQTSSYEQYF
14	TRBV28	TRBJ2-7	CASSFWGRSGEQYF
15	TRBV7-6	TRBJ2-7	CASSSRGGTVSEQYF
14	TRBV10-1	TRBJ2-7	CASSDGRPPYEQYF
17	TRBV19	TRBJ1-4	CASRPGTGITTNEKLFF
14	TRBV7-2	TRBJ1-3	CASSLVGGADTIYF
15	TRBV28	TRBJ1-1	CASNPRLGANTEAFF
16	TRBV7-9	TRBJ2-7	CASSQRGGEGSYEQYF
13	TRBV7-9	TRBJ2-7	CASSLNRGPGQYF
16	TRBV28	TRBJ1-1	CASSLDPGGWDTEAFF
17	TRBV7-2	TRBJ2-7	CASSPRGTSGTRNEQYF
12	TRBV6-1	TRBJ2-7	CASRRAGYEQYF
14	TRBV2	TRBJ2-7	CASSGGPGSYEQYF
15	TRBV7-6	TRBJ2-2	CASSLAGPGTGELFF
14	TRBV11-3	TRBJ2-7	CASSLELAAVEQYF
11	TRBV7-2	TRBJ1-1	CASSPSTEAFF